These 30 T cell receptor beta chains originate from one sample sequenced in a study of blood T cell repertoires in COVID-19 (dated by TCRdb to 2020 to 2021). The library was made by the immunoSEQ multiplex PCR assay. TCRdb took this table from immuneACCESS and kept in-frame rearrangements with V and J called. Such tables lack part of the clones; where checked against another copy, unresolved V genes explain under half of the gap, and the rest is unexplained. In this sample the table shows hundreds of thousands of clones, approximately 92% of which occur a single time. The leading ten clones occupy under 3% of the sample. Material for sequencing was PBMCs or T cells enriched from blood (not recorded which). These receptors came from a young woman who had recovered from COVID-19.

This CDR3 is CASSQAHGQGASEAFF. CDR3 coding DNA: TGCGCCAGCAGCCAGGCACATGGACAGGGGGCTTCTGAAGCTTTCTTT. This chain uses TRBV4-1 with TRBJ1-1; TRBD1 agrees at 11 bases. V shed 3 bases and J 6 bases; nucleotides not matched to a gene: 9. This CDR3 is built from 16 residues. Germline V gene data show CDR1 as MGHRA and CDR2 as YSYEKL.

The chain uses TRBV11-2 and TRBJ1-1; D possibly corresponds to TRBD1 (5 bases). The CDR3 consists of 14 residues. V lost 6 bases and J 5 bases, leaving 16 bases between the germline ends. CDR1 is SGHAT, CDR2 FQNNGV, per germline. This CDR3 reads CASRMGTSGTEAFF. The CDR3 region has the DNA TGTGCCAGCAGGATGGGGACTTCCGGGACTGAAGCTTTCTTT.

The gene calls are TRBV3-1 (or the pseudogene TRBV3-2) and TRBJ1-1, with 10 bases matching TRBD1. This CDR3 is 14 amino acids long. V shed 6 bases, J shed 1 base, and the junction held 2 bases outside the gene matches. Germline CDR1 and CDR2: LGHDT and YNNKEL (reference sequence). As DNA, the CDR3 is TGTGCCAGCAGGCGGGACAGGGGGAACACTGAAGCTTTCTTT. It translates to CASRRDRGNTEAFF.

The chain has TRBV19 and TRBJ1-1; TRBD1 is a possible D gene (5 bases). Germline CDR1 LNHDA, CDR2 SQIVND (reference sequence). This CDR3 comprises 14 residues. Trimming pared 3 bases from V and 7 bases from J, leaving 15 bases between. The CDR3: CASSMLGRVGEAFF. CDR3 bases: TGTGCCAGTAGTATGCTGGGCAGGGTCGGTGAAGCTTTCTTT.

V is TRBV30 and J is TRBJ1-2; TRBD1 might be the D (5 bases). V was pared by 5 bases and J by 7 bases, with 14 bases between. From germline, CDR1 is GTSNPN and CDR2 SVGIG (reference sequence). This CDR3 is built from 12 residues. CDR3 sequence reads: CAWSRVHSGYTF. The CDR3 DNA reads TGTGCCTGGTCCAGGGTCCACTCTGGCTACACCTTC.

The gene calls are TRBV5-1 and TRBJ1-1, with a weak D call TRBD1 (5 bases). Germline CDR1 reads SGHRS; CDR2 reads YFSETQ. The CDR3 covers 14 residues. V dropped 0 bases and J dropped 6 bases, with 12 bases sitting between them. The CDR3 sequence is CASSLALGDSEAFF. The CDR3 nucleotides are TGCGCCAGCAGCTTGGCTCTAGGGGATTCTGAAGCTTTCTTT.

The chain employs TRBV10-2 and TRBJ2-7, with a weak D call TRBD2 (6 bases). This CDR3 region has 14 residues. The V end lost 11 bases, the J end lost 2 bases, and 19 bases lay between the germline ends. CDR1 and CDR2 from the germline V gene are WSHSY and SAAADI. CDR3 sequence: CAGRGRWVPYEQYF. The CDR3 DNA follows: TGCGCCGGACGGGGGAGGTGGGTACCCTACGAGCAGTACTTC.

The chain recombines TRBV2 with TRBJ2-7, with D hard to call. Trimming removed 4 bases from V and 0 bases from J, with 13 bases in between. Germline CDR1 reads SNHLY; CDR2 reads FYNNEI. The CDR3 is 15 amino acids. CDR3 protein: CASSGRIGSSYEQYF. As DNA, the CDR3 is TGTGCCAGCAGTGGGCGGATCGGAAGCTCCTACGAGCAGTACTTC.

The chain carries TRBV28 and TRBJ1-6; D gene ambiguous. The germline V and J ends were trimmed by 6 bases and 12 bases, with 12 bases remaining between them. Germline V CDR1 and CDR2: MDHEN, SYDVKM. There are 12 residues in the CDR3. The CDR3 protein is CASSLRVRPLHF. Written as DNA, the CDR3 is TGTGCCAGCAGCCTACGGGTTCGACCCCTCCACTTT.

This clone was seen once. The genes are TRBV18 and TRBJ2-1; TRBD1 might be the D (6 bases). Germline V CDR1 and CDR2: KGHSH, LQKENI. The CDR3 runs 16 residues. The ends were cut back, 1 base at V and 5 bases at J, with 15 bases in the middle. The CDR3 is CASSPLYRAGDNEQFF. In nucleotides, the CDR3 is TGTGCCAGCTCACCACTTTACAGGGCCGGTGACAATGAGCAGTTCTTC. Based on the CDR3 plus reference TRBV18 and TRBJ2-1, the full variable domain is NAGVMQNPRHLVRRRGQEARLRCSPMKGHSHVYWYRQLPEEGLKFMVYLQKENIIDESGMPKERFSAEFPKEGPSILRIQQVVRGDSAAYFCASSPLYRAGDNEQFFGPGTRLTVL.

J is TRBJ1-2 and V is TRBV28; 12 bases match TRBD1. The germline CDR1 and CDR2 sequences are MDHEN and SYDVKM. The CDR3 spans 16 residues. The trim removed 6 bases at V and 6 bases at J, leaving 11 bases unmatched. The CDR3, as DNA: TGTGCCAGCAGCCCCGGGGGGACAGGGGGCGTCAATGGCTACACCTTC. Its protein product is CASSPGGTGGVNGYTF.

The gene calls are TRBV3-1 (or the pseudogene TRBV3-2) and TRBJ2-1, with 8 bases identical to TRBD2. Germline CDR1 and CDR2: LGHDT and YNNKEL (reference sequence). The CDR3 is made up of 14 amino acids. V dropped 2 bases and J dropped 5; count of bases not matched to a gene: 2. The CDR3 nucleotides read TGTGCCAGCAGCCAAACTAGCGGAAACAATGAGCAGTTCTTC. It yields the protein CASSQTSGNNEQFF.

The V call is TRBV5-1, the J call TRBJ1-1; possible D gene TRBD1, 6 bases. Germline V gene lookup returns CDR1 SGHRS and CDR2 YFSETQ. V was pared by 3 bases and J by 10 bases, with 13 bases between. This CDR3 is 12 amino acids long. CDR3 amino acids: CASSYVQGRAFF. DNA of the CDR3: TGCGCCAGCAGCTACGTACAGGGCCGAGCTTTCTTT.

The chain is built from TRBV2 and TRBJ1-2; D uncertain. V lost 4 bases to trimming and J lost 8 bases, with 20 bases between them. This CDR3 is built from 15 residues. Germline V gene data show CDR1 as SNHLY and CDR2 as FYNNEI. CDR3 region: CASSAEAGGYVGYTF. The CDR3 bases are TGTGCCAGCAGTGCCGAGGCCGGTGGGTATGTCGGCTACACCTTC.

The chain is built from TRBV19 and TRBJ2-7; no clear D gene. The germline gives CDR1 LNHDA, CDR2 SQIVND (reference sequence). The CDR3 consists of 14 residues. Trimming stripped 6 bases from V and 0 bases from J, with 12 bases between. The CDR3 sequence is CASRRENSSYEQYF. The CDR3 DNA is TGTGCCAGTAGACGAGAAAATAGCTCCTACGAGCAGTACTTC.

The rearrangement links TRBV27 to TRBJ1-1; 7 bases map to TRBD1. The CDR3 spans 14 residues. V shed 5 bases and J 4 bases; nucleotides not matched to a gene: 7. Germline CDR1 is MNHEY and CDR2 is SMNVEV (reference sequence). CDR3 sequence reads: CASSRQGPVTEAFF. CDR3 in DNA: TGTGCCAGCAGTCGACAGGGTCCCGTCACTGAAGCTTTCTTT.

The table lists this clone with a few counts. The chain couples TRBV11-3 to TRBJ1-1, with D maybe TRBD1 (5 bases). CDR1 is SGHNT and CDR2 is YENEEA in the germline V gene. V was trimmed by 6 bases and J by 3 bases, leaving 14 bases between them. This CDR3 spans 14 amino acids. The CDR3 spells CASRPPDRDTEAFF. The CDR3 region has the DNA TGTGCCAGCAGACCGCCTGACAGAGACACTGAAGCTTTCTTT.

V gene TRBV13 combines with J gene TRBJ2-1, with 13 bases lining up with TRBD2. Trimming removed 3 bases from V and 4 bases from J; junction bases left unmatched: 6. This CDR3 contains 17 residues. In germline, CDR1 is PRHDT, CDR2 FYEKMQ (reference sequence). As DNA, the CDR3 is TGTGCCAGCAGCTTCTGGACTAGCGGGGGTAGGTACAATGAGCAGTTCTTC. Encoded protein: CASSFWTSGGRYNEQFF.

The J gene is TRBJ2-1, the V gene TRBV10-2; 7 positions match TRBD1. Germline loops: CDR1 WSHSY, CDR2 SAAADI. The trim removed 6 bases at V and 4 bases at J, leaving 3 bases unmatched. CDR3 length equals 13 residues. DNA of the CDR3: TGCGCCAGCAGATCGGGACAGTACAATGAGCAGTTCTTC. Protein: CASRSGQYNEQFF.

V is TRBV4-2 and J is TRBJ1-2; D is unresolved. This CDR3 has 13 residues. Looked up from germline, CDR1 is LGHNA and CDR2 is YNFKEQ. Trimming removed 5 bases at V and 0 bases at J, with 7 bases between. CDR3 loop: CASSARTNYGYTF. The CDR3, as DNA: TGTGCCAGCAGCGCTAGAACTAACTATGGCTACACCTTC.

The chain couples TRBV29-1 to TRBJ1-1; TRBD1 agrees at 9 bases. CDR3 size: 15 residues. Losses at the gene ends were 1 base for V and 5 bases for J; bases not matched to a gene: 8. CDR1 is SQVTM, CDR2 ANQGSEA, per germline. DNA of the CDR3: TGCAGCGTTGAAGCATACAGGGGGCGGACGACTGAAGCTTTCTTT. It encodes CSVEAYRGRTTEAFF.

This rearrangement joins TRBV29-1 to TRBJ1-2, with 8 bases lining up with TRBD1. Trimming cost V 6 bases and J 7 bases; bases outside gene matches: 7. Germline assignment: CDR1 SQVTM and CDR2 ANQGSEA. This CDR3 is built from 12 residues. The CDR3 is CSVTGGLFGYTF. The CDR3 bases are TGCAGCGTCACAGGGGGGCTCTTTGGCTACACCTTC.

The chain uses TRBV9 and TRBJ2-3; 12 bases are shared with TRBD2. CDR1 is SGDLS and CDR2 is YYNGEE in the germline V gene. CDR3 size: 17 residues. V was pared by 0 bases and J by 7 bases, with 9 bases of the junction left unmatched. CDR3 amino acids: CASSVGASGGALNTQYF. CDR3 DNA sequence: TGTGCCAGCAGCGTAGGCGCTAGCGGGGGGGCGTTGAATACGCAGTATTTT.

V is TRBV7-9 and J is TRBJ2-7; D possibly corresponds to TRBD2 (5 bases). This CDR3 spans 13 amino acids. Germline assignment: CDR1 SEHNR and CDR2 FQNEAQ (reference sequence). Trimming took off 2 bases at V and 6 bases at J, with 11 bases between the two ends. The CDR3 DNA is TGTGCCAGCAGCTTACGAGGGCCAGGCGAGCAGTACTTC. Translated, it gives CASSLRGPGEQYF.

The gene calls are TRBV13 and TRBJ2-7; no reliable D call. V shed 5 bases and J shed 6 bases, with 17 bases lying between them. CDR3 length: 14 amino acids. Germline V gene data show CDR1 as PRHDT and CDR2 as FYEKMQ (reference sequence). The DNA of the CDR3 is TGTGCCAGCAGCGCCACCATTGACTTTGGCGAGCAGTACTTC. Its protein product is CASSATIDFGEQYF.

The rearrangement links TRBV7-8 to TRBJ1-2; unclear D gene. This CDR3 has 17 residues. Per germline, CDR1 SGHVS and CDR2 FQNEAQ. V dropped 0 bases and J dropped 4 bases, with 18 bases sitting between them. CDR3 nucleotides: TGTGCCAGCAGCTTAGCTAGAGGGCAGACCAAAATCTATGGCTACACCTTC. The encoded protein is CASSLARGQTKIYGYTF. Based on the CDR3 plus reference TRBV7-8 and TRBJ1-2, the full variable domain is GAGVSQSPRYKVAKRGQDVALRCDPISGHVSLFWYQQALGQGPEFLTYFQNEAQLDKSGLPSDRFFAERPEGSVSTLKIQRTQQEDSAVYLCASSLARGQTKIYGYTFGSGTRLTVV.

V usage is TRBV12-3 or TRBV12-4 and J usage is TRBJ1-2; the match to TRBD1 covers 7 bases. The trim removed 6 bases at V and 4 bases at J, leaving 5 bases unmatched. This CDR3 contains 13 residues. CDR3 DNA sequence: TGTGCCAGCAGCCCAGGGGGTGGCTATGGCTACACCTTC. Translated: CASSPGGGYGYTF.

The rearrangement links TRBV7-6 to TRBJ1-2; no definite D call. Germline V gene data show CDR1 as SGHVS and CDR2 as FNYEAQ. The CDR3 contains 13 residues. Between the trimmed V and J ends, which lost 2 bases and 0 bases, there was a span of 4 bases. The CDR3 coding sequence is TGTGCCAGCAGCTTATCCGCTAACTATGGCTACACCTTC. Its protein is CASSLSANYGYTF. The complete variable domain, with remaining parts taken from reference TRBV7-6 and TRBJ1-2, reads GAGVSQSPRYKVTKRGQDVALRCDPISGHVSLYWYRQALGQGPEFLTYFNYEAQQDKSGLPNDRFSAERPEGSISTLTIQRTEQRDSAMYRCASSLSANYGYTFGSGTRLTVV.

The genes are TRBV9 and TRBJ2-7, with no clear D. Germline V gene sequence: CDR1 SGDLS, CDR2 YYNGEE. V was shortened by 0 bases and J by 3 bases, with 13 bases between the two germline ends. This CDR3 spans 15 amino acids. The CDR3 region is CASSVAPGAGYEQYF. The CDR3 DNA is TGTGCCAGCAGCGTAGCCCCGGGTGCTGGCTACGAGCAGTACTTC.

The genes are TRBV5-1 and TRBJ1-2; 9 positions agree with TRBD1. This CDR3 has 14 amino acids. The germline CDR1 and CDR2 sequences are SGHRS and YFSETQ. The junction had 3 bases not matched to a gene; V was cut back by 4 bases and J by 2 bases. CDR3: CASSITGGNYGYTF. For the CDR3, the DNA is TGCGCCAGCAGCATAACAGGGGGCAACTATGGCTACACCTTC.